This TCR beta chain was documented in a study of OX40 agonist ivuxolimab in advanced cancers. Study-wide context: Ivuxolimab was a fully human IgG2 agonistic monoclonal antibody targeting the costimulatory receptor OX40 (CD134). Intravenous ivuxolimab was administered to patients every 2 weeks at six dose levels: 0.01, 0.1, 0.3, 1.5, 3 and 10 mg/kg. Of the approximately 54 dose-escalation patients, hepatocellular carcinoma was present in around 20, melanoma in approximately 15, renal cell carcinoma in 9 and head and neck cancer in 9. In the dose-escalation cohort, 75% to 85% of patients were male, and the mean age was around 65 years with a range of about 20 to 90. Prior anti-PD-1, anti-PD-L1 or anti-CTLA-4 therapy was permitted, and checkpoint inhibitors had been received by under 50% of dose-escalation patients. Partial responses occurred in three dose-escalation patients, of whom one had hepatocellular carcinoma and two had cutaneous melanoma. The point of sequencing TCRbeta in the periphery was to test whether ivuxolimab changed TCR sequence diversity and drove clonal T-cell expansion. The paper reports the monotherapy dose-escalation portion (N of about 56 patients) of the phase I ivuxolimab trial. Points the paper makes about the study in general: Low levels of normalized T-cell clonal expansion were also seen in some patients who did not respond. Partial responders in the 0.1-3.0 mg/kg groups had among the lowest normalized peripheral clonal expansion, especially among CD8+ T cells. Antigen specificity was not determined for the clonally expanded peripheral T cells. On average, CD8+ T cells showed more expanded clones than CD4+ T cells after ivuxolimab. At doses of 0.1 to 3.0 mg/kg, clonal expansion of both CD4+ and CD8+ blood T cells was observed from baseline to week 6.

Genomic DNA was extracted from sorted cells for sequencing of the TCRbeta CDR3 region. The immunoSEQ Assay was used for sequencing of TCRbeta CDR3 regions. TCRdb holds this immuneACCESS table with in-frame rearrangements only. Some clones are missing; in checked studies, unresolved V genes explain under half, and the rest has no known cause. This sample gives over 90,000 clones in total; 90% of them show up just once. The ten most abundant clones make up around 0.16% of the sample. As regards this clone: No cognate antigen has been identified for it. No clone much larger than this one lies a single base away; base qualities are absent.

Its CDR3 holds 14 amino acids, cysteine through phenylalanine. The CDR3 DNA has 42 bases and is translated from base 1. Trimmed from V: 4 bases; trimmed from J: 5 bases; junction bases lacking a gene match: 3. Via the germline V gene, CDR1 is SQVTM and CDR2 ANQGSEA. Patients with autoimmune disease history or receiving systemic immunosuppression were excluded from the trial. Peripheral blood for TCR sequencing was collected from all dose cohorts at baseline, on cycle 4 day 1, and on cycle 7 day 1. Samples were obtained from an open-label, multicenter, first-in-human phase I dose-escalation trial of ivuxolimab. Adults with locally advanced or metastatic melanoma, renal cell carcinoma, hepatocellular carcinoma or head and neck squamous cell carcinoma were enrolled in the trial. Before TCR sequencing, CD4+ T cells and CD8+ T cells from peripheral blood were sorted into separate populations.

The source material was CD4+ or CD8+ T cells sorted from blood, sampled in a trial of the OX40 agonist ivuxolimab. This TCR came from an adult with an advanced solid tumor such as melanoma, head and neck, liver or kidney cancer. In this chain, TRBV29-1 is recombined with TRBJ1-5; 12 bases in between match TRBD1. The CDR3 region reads CSVGGTGGHQPQHF. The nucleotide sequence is TGCAGCGTTGGCGGGACAGGGGGCCATCAGCCCCAGCATTTT.